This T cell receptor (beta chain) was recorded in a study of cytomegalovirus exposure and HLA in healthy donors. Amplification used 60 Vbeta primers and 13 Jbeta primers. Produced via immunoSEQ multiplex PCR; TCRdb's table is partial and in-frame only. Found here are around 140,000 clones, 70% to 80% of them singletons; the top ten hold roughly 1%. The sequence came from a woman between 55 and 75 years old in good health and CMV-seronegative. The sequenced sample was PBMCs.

The CDR3, as DNA: TGTGCCAGCAGTTTGATGGACAGGGGGCGCGATCAGCCCCAGCATTTT. It yields the protein CASSLMDRGRDQPQHF. This chain joins TRBV28 and TRBJ1-5, with 11 bases aligning to TRBD1. This CDR3 comprises 16 residues. In germline, CDR1 is MDHEN, CDR2 SYDVKM. Trimming took 3 bases from V and 5 from J; bases not matched to a gene: 6.